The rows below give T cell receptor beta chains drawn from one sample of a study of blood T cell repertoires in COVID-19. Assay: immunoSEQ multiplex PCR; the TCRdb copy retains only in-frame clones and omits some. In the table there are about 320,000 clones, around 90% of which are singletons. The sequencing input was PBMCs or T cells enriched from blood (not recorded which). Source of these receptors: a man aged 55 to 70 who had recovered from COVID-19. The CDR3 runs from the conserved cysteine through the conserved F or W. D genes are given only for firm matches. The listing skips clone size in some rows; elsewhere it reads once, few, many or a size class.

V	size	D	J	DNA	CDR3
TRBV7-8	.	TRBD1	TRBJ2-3	TGTGCCAGCAGCGCGGGGACAGGGGGAAGAGATACGCAGTATTTT	CASSAGTGGRDTQYF
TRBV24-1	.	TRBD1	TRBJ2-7	TGTGCCACCAGTGATCCCCGGGACAGGACCTACGAGCAGTACTTC	CATSDPRDRTYEQYF
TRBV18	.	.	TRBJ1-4	TGTGCCAGCTCACCACGGTTGGGCAGGGAAGCAACTAATGAAAAACTGTTTTTT	CASSPRLGREATNEKLFF
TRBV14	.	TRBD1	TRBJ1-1	TGTGCCAGCAGACGATTACAGGGGGCGCAGACTGAAGCTTTCTTT	CASRRLQGAQTEAFF
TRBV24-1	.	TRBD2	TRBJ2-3	TGTGCCACCAGTGATTTAGCCGGGACTAGCGGGAGTGGAACCACAGATACGCAGTATTTT	CATSDLAGTSGSGTTDTQYF
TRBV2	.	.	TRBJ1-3	TGTGCCAGCGGCGGCTCTGGAAACACCATATATTTT	CASGGSGNTIYF
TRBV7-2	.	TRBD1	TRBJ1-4	TGTGCCAGCAGCTTAGTAGGGACAGGGGGGCGAAAACTGTTTTTT	CASSLVGTGGRKLFF
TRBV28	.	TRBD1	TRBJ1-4	TGTGCCAGCAGTATACGACAGGGGGTTAACGAAAAACTGTTTTTT	CASSIRQGVNEKLFF
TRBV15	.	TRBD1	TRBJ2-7	TGTGCCACCAGCATTACAGGGGGCATCGACGAGCAGTACTTC	CATSITGGIDEQYF
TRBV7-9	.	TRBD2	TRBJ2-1	TGTGCCAGCAGCTTCTGGGCGGGAGACTATTCCTACAATGAGCAGTTCTTC	CASSFWAGDYSYNEQFF
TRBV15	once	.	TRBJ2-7	TGTGCCACCAGCAGAACTAGCTTGGGATACGAGCAGTACTTC	CATSRTSLGYEQYF
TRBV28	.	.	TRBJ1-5	TGTGCCAGCAGTTTTGCCTACCGGGGTCATCAGCCCCAGCATTTT	CASSFAYRGHQPQHF
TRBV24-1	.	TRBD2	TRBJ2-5	TGTGCCACCAGTGAATATGCTAGCGGGAGTTCGGAGACCCAGTACTTC	CATSEYASGSSETQYF
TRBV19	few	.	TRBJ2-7	TGTGCCAGTAAAGCGCGGCAGGGGACACACGAGCAGTACTTC	CASKARQGTHEQYF
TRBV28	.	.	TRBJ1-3	TGTGCCAGCACGACGCCGGGGTCCGGACTGAGCTTAAGCTCTGGAAACACCATATATTTT	CASTTPGSGLSLSSGNTIYF
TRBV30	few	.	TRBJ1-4	TGTGCCTGGAGTCCCGACCCCCCGTATCGACTCCTCACGAAGGGAGATGAAAAACTGTTTTTT	CAWSPDPPYRLLTKGDEKLFF
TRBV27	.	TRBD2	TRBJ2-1	TGTGCCAGCGGGGGGACTAGTAGAAATGAGCAGTTCTTC	CASGGTSRNEQFF
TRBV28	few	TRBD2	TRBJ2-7	TGTGCCAGCAGTCCAGGAGCGGGAGGCATCCGCTTC	CASSPGAGGIRF
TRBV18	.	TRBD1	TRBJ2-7	TGTGCCAGCTCACCCATCCGGGACAGGGGCAACGAGCAGTACTTC	CASSPIRDRGNEQYF
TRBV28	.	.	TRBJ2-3	TGTGCCACCATCCATCCGGACAGCAGCACAGATACGCAGTATTTT	CATIHPDSSTDTQYF